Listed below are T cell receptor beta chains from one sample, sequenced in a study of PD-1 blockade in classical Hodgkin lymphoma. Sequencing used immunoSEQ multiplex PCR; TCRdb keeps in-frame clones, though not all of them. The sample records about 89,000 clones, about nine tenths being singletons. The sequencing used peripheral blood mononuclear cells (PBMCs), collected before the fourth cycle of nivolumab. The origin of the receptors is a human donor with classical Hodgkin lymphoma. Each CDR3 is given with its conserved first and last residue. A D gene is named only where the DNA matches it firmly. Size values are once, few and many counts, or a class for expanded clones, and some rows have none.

CDR3 protein: CASSREQGRGSPLHF
CDR3 DNA: TGCGCCAGCAGCCGAGAACAGGGGAGAGGTTCACCCCTCCACTTT
D gene: TRBD1
clone size: once
V gene: TRBV4-3
J gene: TRBJ1-6

CDR3 protein: CASSQESREQETQYF
CDR3 DNA: TGCGCCAGCAGCCAAGAGTCCAGGGAGCAAGAGACCCAGTACTTC
D gene: NA
clone size: NA
V gene: TRBV4-1
J gene: TRBJ2-5

CDR3 protein: CASSEALLEAGADNEQFF
CDR3 DNA: TGTGCCAGCAGTGAAGCGCTTCTGGAGGCGGGGGCTGACAATGAGCAGTTCTTC
D gene: NA
clone size: NA
V gene: TRBV2
J gene: TRBJ2-1

CDR3 protein: CASSSTGTSLNEQFF
CDR3 DNA: TGTGCCAGCTCGTCCACCGGGACTAGCCTCAATGAGCAGTTCTTC
D gene: TRBD2
clone size: NA
V gene: TRBV18
J gene: TRBJ2-1

CDR3 protein: CASRQWGGYGYTF
CDR3 DNA: TGTGCCAGCAGGCAGTGGGGGGGCTATGGCTACACCTTC
D gene: NA
clone size: once
V gene: TRBV27
J gene: TRBJ1-2

CDR3 protein: CASSLAGMRGRSDSPLHF
CDR3 DNA: TGTGCCAGCAGCTTAGCGGGAATGAGGGGGCGCTCCGATTCACCCCTCCACTTT
D gene: TRBD1
clone size: once
V gene: TRBV7-6
J gene: TRBJ1-6

CDR3 protein: CASSLVRGFNSYNEQFF
CDR3 DNA: TGCGCCAGCAGCTTGGTCAGGGGCTTCAACTCCTACAATGAGCAGTTCTTC
D gene: NA
clone size: NA
V gene: TRBV5-1
J gene: TRBJ2-1

CDR3 protein: CASSPTSGVFSYEQYF
CDR3 DNA: TGTGCCAGCAGCCCCACTAGCGGGGTTTTCTCCTACGAGCAGTACTTC
D gene: TRBD2
clone size: NA
V gene: TRBV7-2
J gene: TRBJ2-7

CDR3 protein: CASSESRGTTVSSYTF
CDR3 DNA: TGCGCCAGCAGTGAGTCTCGTGGGACAACGGTTAGCAGCTACACCTTC
D gene: NA
clone size: NA
V gene: TRBV10-1
J gene: TRBJ1-2

CDR3 protein: CASSMQRDTEAFF
CDR3 DNA: TGTGCCAGTAGTATGCAGAGGGACACTGAAGCTTTCTTT
D gene: NA
clone size: NA
V gene: TRBV19
J gene: TRBJ1-1

CDR3 protein: CASEWSHRNTEAFF
CDR3 DNA: TGTGCCAGCGAATGGAGCCACAGGAACACTGAAGCTTTCTTT
D gene: NA
clone size: NA
V gene: TRBV5-4
J gene: TRBJ1-1

CDR3 protein: CAWDDRDYHEQYF
CDR3 DNA: TGTGCCTGGGATGACAGGGACTACCACGAGCAGTACTTC
D gene: NA
clone size: NA
V gene: TRBV30
J gene: TRBJ2-7

CDR3 protein: CASSRDRGTDTQYF
CDR3 DNA: TGTGCCAGCAGCCGGGACAGGGGCACAGATACGCAGTATTTT
D gene: TRBD1
clone size: NA
V gene: TRBV19
J gene: TRBJ2-3

CDR3 protein: CASSFSGGRYYGYTF
CDR3 DNA: TGTGCCAGCAGCTTTTCAGGGGGAAGGTACTATGGCTACACCTTC
D gene: TRBD1
clone size: NA
V gene: TRBV11-2
J gene: TRBJ1-2

CDR3 protein: CASSQDPTEYNEQFF
CDR3 DNA: TGCGCCAGCAGCCAAGACCCCACAGAGTACAATGAGCAGTTCTTC
D gene: NA
clone size: once
V gene: TRBV4-3
J gene: TRBJ2-1

CDR3 protein: CASRDRGYEQYF
CDR3 DNA: TGTGCCAGCCGGGACAGGGGATACGAGCAGTACTTC
D gene: TRBD1
clone size: NA
V gene: TRBV6-5
J gene: TRBJ2-7

CDR3 protein: CASRGTSEYNEQFF
CDR3 DNA: TGTGCCAGCAGGGGGACTAGCGAATACAATGAGCAGTTCTTC
D gene: TRBD2
clone size: NA
V gene: TRBV4-2
J gene: TRBJ2-1

CDR3 protein: CSVEAPNLAWQFF
CDR3 DNA: TGCAGCGTTGAAGCTCCTAATCTGGCTTGGCAGTTCTTC
D gene: NA
clone size: NA
V gene: TRBV29-1
J gene: TRBJ2-1

CDR3 protein: CASSLDFLGQSANEKLFF
CDR3 DNA: TGTGCCAGCAGCTTAGATTTTTTGGGACAGAGCGCTAATGAAAAACTGTTTTTT
D gene: TRBD1
clone size: NA
V gene: TRBV7-8
J gene: TRBJ1-4

CDR3 protein: CASSSGATGKNIQYF
CDR3 DNA: TGTGCCAGCTCATCCGGCGCCACGGGCAAAAACATTCAGTACTTC
D gene: NA
clone size: NA
V gene: TRBV6-6
J gene: TRBJ2-4

CDR3 protein: CASSDEMNTEAFF
CDR3 DNA: TGTGCCAGCAGCGACGAAATGAACACTGAAGCTTTCTTT
D gene: NA
clone size: NA
V gene: TRBV14
J gene: TRBJ1-1

CDR3 protein: CASSPNLGRSYEQYF
CDR3 DNA: TGTGCCAGCAGCCCGAATCTAGGGAGGTCCTACGAGCAGTACTTC
D gene: NA
clone size: NA
V gene: TRBV13
J gene: TRBJ2-7

CDR3 protein: CASSIAHRPYTEAFF
CDR3 DNA: TGTGCCAGTAGTATAGCTCACAGGCCATACACTGAAGCTTTCTTT
D gene: NA
clone size: NA
V gene: TRBV19
J gene: TRBJ1-1

CDR3 protein: CASSLLAGSSYNEQFF
CDR3 DNA: TGTGCCAGCAGCTTACTAGCGGGGAGCTCCTACAATGAGCAGTTCTTC
D gene: TRBD2
clone size: NA
V gene: TRBV5-4
J gene: TRBJ2-1

CDR3 protein: CASSRPETANYGYTF
CDR3 DNA: TGTGCCAGCAGCCGCCCTGAGACAGCTAACTATGGCTACACCTTC
D gene: NA
clone size: NA
V gene: TRBV6-1
J gene: TRBJ1-2

CDR3 protein: CASSLERGGLNTQYF
CDR3 DNA: TGCGCCAGCAGCCTGGAGCGGGGGGGACTCAATACGCAGTATTTT
D gene: TRBD2
clone size: NA
V gene: TRBV4-3
J gene: TRBJ2-3

CDR3 protein: CASSESGAFPDTQYF
CDR3 DNA: TGCGCCAGCAGTGAGAGTGGGGCTTTCCCAGATACGCAGTATTTT
D gene: NA
clone size: NA
V gene: TRBV10-2
J gene: TRBJ2-3

CDR3 protein: CASRRESGLSTDTQYF
CDR3 DNA: TGTGCCAGCAGAAGGGAGAGCGGTTTAAGCACAGATACGCAGTATTTT
D gene: NA
clone size: NA
V gene: TRBV11-2
J gene: TRBJ2-3

CDR3 protein: CASSYSWAESDNEQFF
CDR3 DNA: TGTGCCAGCAGTTATTCATGGGCCGAAAGTGACAATGAGCAGTTCTTC
D gene: NA
clone size: NA
V gene: TRBV6-5
J gene: TRBJ2-1

CDR3 protein: CASSLGQMNTEAFF
CDR3 DNA: TGTGCCAGCAGCTTAGGACAGATGAACACTGAAGCTTTCTTT
D gene: NA
clone size: NA
V gene: TRBV7-9
J gene: TRBJ1-1